The rows below give T cell receptor beta chains drawn from one sample of a study of graft-versus-host responses after intestinal transplantation. The data were produced by immunoSEQ multiplex PCR, yet TCRdb's version contains in-frame clones alone and is incomplete. The table has roughly 93,000 clones, approximately 95% seen once. Which antigens these TCRs recognize remains unknown. Source: unstimulated CD8+ T cells sorted from spleen or lymph node cells, taken before intestinal transplant. The receptors originated from a human donor who received an intestinal transplant. CDR3s include the opening cysteine and the closing phenylalanine or tryptophan. A D gene is named only where the DNA matches it firmly. Where a row states a size, it is once, few, many or the class of an expanded clone; other rows omit it.

abundance: -
d_gene: -
v_gene: TRBV4-1
j_gene: TRBJ2-2
CDR3aa: CASSPSNTGELFF
CDR3nt: TGCGCCAGCAGCCCTTCGAACACCGGGGAGCTGTTTTTT

abundance: once
d_gene: -
v_gene: TRBV13
j_gene: TRBJ2-7
CDR3aa: CASSEYRARKEQYF
CDR3nt: TGTGCCAGCAGCGAGTACAGGGCCCGGAAAGAGCAGTACTTC

abundance: -
d_gene: -
v_gene: TRBV29-1
j_gene: TRBJ1-2
CDR3aa: CSVEDGRYGYTF
CDR3nt: TGCAGCGTTGAGGACGGGAGATATGGCTACACCTTC

abundance: -
d_gene: TRBD2
v_gene: TRBV6-5
j_gene: TRBJ2-2
CDR3aa: CASSRTSGNTGELFF
CDR3nt: TGTGCCAGCAGTCGGACTAGTGGTAACACCGGGGAGCTGTTTTTT

abundance: -
d_gene: TRBD1
v_gene: TRBV19
j_gene: TRBJ1-6
CDR3aa: CASRPPVLGQGTSPLHF
CDR3nt: TGTGCCAGTAGGCCCCCCGTTCTGGGACAGGGGACTTCACCCCTCCACTTT

abundance: -
d_gene: -
v_gene: TRBV6-5
j_gene: TRBJ1-2
CDR3aa: CASTPKMTTYGYTF
CDR3nt: TGTGCCAGCACTCCCAAAATGACTACGTATGGCTACACCTTC

abundance: -
d_gene: TRBD2
v_gene: TRBV4-1
j_gene: TRBJ2-1
CDR3aa: CASSRLGLADYNEQFF
CDR3nt: TGCGCCAGCAGCCGCCTTGGACTAGCAGACTACAATGAGCAGTTCTTC

abundance: -
d_gene: -
v_gene: TRBV27
j_gene: TRBJ1-2
CDR3aa: CASSLSLASRGYTF
CDR3nt: TGTGCCAGCAGTTTATCGTTGGCGTCGAGGGGCTACACCTTC

abundance: -
d_gene: TRBD2
v_gene: TRBV13
j_gene: TRBJ2-7
CDR3aa: CASSLGRERHEQYF
CDR3nt: TGTGCCAGCAGCTTAGGGCGGGAGAGGCACGAGCAGTACTTC

abundance: -
d_gene: TRBD1
v_gene: TRBV7-9
j_gene: TRBJ2-7
CDR3aa: CASSDLTGNYEQYF
CDR3nt: TGTGCCAGCAGCGACCTGACAGGGAACTACGAGCAGTACTTC

abundance: -
d_gene: -
v_gene: TRBV25-1
j_gene: TRBJ2-1
CDR3aa: CASSKGTLGYNEQFF
CDR3nt: TGTGCCAGCAGTAAGGGGACTCTAGGTTACAATGAGCAGTTCTTC

abundance: -
d_gene: -
v_gene: TRBV19
j_gene: TRBJ2-1
CDR3aa: CASSIWSGDNEQFF
CDR3nt: TGTGCCAGTAGTATCTGGTCGGGGGACAATGAGCAGTTCTTC

abundance: -
d_gene: -
v_gene: TRBV13
j_gene: TRBJ1-1
CDR3aa: CASSLVAGNPTEAFF
CDR3nt: TGTGCCAGCAGCTTAGTTGCAGGGAACCCCACTGAAGCTTTCTTT

abundance: -
d_gene: TRBD1
v_gene: TRBV7-9
j_gene: TRBJ1-3
CDR3aa: CASSPSRGASGNTIYF
CDR3nt: TGTGCCAGCAGCCCTTCCAGGGGGGCCTCTGGAAACACCATATATTTT

abundance: once
d_gene: TRBD1
v_gene: TRBV5-6
j_gene: TRBJ1-6
CDR3aa: CASSQITGQGDFNSPLHF
CDR3nt: TGTGCCAGCAGCCAAATAACGGGACAGGGGGATTTTAATTCACCCCTCCACTTT

abundance: -
d_gene: TRBD1
v_gene: TRBV27
j_gene: TRBJ2-5
CDR3aa: CASSSWGQGAKETQYF
CDR3nt: TGTGCCAGCAGTTCCTGGGGACAGGGGGCGAAGGAGACCCAGTACTTC

abundance: -
d_gene: -
v_gene: TRBV19
j_gene: TRBJ1-6
CDR3aa: CASSIVREINSPLHF
CDR3nt: TGTGCCAGTAGTATAGTGCGGGAAATTAATTCACCCCTCCACTTT